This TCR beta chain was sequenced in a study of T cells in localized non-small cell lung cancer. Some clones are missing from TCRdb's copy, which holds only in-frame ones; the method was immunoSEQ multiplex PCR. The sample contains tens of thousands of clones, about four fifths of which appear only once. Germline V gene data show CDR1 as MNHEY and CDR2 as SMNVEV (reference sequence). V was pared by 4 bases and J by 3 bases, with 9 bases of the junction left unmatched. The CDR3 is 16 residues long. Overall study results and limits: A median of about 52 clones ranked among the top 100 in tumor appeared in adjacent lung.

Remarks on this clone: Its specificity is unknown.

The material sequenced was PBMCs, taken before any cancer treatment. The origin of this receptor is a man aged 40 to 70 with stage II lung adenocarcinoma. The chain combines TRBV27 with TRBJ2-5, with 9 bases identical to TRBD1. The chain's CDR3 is CASSSPPGTGKETQYF. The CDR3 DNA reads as TGTGCCAGCAGTTCCCCCCCGGGGACAGGGAAAGAGACCCAGTACTTC.